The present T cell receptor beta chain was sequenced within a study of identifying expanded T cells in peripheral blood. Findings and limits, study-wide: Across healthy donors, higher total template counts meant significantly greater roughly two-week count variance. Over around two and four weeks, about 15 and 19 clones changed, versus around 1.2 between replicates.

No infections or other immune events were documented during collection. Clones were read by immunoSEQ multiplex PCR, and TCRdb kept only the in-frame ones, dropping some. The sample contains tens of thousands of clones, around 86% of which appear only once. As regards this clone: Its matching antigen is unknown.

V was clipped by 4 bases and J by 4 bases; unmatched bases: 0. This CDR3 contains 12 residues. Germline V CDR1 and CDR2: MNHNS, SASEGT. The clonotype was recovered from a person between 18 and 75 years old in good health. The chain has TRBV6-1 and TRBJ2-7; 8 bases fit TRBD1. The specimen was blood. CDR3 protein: CASSGTGYEQYV. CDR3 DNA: TGTGCCAGCAGTGGGACAGGGTACGAGCAGTACGTC.